This T cell receptor beta chain appears in the sequencing data of a study of blood T cell repertoires in COVID-19. Study information: T cells, B-cell-depleted T cells, or PBMCs provided the cDNA or gDNA that served as material.

Data came from immunoSEQ multiplex PCR; TCRdb stores just in-frame clones and leaves some out. There are approximately 81,000 clones in the sample; 82% occur only once, and 6.5% to 8% lies in the top ten. This clone occurred a few times. J was trimmed by 3 bases and V by 3 bases; bases with no gene match: 10. The germline V gene encodes CDR1 MGHRA and CDR2 YSYEKL. This CDR3 comprises 16 residues. This sequence was found in a human donor in a cohort sampled during active COVID-19. V gene TRBV4-1 combines with J gene TRBJ1-2, with 7 positions matching TRBD1. Sequencing was performed on peripheral blood. Written as DNA, the CDR3 is TGCGCCAGCAGCCACCCCACGGGAGGGGGCGACTATGGCTACACCTTC. Encoded protein: CASSHPTGGGDYGYTF.